Below, 5 T cell receptor beta chains from the same sample are listed, as sequenced in a study of cytomegalovirus exposure and HLA in healthy donors. In the PCR, 60 Vbeta and 13 Jbeta primers were used. Repertoires were generated with immunoSEQ multiplex PCR, while TCRdb's copy carries only in-frame clones and drops some. Among around 130,000 clones, approximately 61% were seen once, and the ten largest hold around 1.6%. The sequenced sample was PBMCs. The receptors come from a man aged 25-40 years in good health and CMV-seropositive.

V is TRBV9 and J is TRBJ2-3; possible D gene TRBD2, 7 bases. Germline CDR1 reads SGDLS; CDR2 reads YYNGEE. V was cut by 0 bases and J by 1 base, with 18 bases left in between. The CDR3 is 18 residues long. CDR3 bases: TGTGCCAGCAGCGTAGCTCTGGACGGGGGGCAGGGCACAGATACGCAGTATTTT. Encoded protein: CASSVALDGGQGTDTQYF.

This chain connects TRBV5-1 to TRBJ1-2, with 8 bases identical to TRBD1. Trimming took 1 base from V and 3 from J; bases not matched to a gene: 5. Germline V gene data show CDR1 as SGHRS and CDR2 as YFSETQ. The CDR3 totals 15 residues. CDR3 DNA sequence: TGCGCCAGCAGCTTGCCCGACAGGGGCTACTATGGCTACACCTTC. This encodes CASSLPDRGYYGYTF.

The chain is built from TRBV9 and TRBJ1-3; the D gene is possibly TRBD1 (5 bases). The germline CDR1 and CDR2 sequences are SGDLS and YYNGEE. Trimming removed 6 bases at V and 0 bases at J, with 16 bases between. There are 16 residues in the CDR3. DNA of the CDR3: TGTGCCAGCAACAGGTTTGCCGTGGGCTCTGGAAACACCATATATTTT. It codes for CASNRFAVGSGNTIYF.

V gene TRBV18 combines with J gene TRBJ2-1; 10 bases are a match to TRBD2. Trimming at V came to 3 bases and at J to 6 bases, leaving 8 bases not matched to a gene. In germline, CDR1 is KGHSH, CDR2 LQKENI. The CDR3 spans 16 residues. The CDR3 DNA follows: TGTGCCAGCTCACCGACAATAGCGGGAGGCGGCAATGAGCAGTTCTTC. Its translation: CASSPTIAGGGNEQFF. Based on the CDR3 plus reference TRBV18 and TRBJ2-1, the full variable domain is NAGVMQNPRHLVRRRGQEARLRCSPMKGHSHVYWYRQLPEEGLKFMVYLQKENIIDESGMPKERFSAEFPKEGPSILRIQQVVRGDSAAYFCASSPTIAGGGNEQFFGPGTRLTVL.

This chain connects TRBV4-3 to TRBJ2-3; 8 bases map to TRBD1. The CDR3 has 15 residues. CDR1 and CDR2 (germline): LGHNA, YSLEER. V dropped 0 bases and J dropped 1; count of bases not matched to a gene: 0. DNA of the CDR3: TGCGCCAGCAGCCAAGAGGGACAGGGCACAGATACGCAGTATTTT. Amino acid sequence: CASSQEGQGTDTQYF.